The 31 T cell receptor beta chains below all came from one sample that was sequenced in a study of blood T cell repertoires in COVID-19. Profiled with immunoSEQ multiplex PCR; TCRdb holds only in-frame clones, not every one. The sample holds 100,000 to 150,000 clones; 86% are singletons and the top ten take approximately 7.9%. Sequencing was performed on peripheral blood. The source is a man between 65 and 80 years old who had recovered from COVID-19.

V and J are TRBV5-1 and TRBJ2-1; possibly TRBD1 for D (6 bases). Germline values: CDR1 SGHRS, CDR2 YFSETQ. The CDR3 covers 13 residues. Trimming shortened V by 0 bases and J by 8 bases, and 9 bases separated the two germline ends. The CDR3 reads CASSLDRAYEQFF. CDR3 DNA: TGCGCCAGCAGCTTGGACAGGGCATATGAGCAGTTCTTC.

The rearrangement joins TRBV6-5 to TRBJ1-2; the D is unclear. V shed 6 bases and J shed 0 bases, with 14 bases lying between them. The germline CDR1 and CDR2 sequences are MNHEY and SVGAGI. The CDR3 is 15 residues long. CDR3 bases: TGTGCCAGCAGGCGGGGAGGGCCAGCTAACTATGGCTACACCTTC. It translates to CASRRGGPANYGYTF.

The chain employs TRBV5-1 and TRBJ1-2; tentatively, D is TRBD1 (6 bases). Germline V gene sequence: CDR1 SGHRS, CDR2 YFSETQ. Trimming pared 4 bases from V and 3 bases from J, leaving 10 bases between. The CDR3 spans 13 residues. For the CDR3, the DNA is TGCGCCAGCAGCCGGGACACCTACTATGGCTACACCTTC. Translating gives CASSRDTYYGYTF.

This clone was picked up a small number of times. The chain joins TRBV6-5 to TRBJ1-6, with 7 bases that match TRBD1. V dropped 2 bases and J dropped 10; count of bases not matched to a gene: 5. CDR3 length: 14 residues. In germline, CDR1 is MNHEY, CDR2 SVGAGI. The CDR3 here is CASSYQQGHSPLHF. The CDR3 DNA follows: TGTGCCAGCAGTTACCAACAGGGGCACTCACCCCTCCACTTT.

The chain is built from TRBV30 and TRBJ2-5; TRBD1 matches 7 bases. The CDR3 extends over 13 amino acids. The germline CDR1 and CDR2 sequences are GTSNPN and SVGIG (reference sequence). V trimming: 0 bases; J trimming: 9 bases; junction bases outside the gene matches: 7. CDR3 coding DNA: TGTGCCTGGAGTGTAAACAGGGGCCCCCCCCAGTACTTC. Translated, it gives CAWSVNRGPPQYF.

J is TRBJ1-2 and V is TRBV5-4; tentative D call: TRBD1 (5 bases). The CDR3 loop spans 14 amino acids. CDR1 and CDR2 from the germline V gene are SGHNT and YYREEE (reference sequence). The V end was cut by 0 bases, the J end by 6 bases, with 12 bases between. The CDR3 region is CASSLERGRHGYTF. In DNA, the CDR3 is TGTGCCAGCAGCTTGGAGCGGGGGAGGCATGGCTACACCTTC.

The chain is built from TRBV7-9 and TRBJ1-2; the D gene is possibly TRBD1 (5 bases). Germline-derived CDR1 and CDR2 are SEHNR and FQNEAQ (reference sequence). This CDR3 spans 14 amino acids. Trimming stripped 5 bases from V and 1 base from J, with 11 bases between. The CDR3 sequence: CASSPRQFNYGYTF. In DNA, the CDR3 is TGTGCCAGCAGCCCTCGACAGTTTAACTATGGCTACACCTTC.

This clone was counted a few times. The rearrangement uses TRBV12-5 and TRBJ2-1; D not resolved. Germline values: CDR1 LGHNT, CDR2 FRNRAP. This CDR3 is built from 12 residues. V lost 5 bases and J 2 bases, leaving 4 bases between the germline ends. CDR3 in amino acids: CASGLAYNEQFF. For the CDR3, the DNA is TGTGCTAGTGGTCTAGCCTACAATGAGCAGTTCTTC.

This rearrangement joins TRBV20-1 to TRBJ1-2, with a tentative D call TRBD1 (5 bases). V was pared by 5 bases and J by 8 bases, with 12 bases between. The CDR3 totals 11 residues. The germline V gene has CDR1 DFQATT and CDR2 SNEGSKA (reference sequence). The CDR3 here is CSAPETVGYTF. CDR3 sequence (DNA): TGCAGTGCTCCGGAGACAGTCGGCTACACCTTC.

This clone was seen just once. The CDR3 nucleotides are TGTGCCACCCTTGGGACTAGCGGCACAGATACGCAGTATTTT. Translated, it gives CATLGTSGTDTQYF. The V and J genes are TRBV10-3 and TRBJ2-3; 10 bases are a match to TRBD2. Per germline, CDR1 ENHRY and CDR2 SYGVKD. This CDR3 spans 14 amino acids. Trimming removed 10 bases from V and 1 base from J; junction bases left unmatched: 5.

The V call is TRBV5-1, the J call TRBJ2-7; the match to TRBD2 covers 7 bases. The CDR3 has 12 amino acids. V trimming: 4 bases; J trimming: 4 bases; junction bases outside the gene matches: 2. CDR1 is SGHRS and CDR2 is YFSETQ in the germline V gene. The CDR3 DNA reads TGCGCCAGCAGCCCTAGCGGTTACGAGCAGTACTTC. As protein: CASSPSGYEQYF.

The V gene is TRBV27, the J gene TRBJ2-1, with TRBD1 identical over 8 bases. The V and J ends lost 0 bases and 2 bases, in that order; junction bases with no gene match: 6. Germline values: CDR1 MNHEY, CDR2 SMNVEV (reference sequence). This CDR3 region has 17 residues. This CDR3 reads CASSLSGLTGAYNEQFF. For the CDR3, the DNA is TGTGCCAGCAGTTTATCGGGGCTGACAGGGGCCTACAATGAGCAGTTCTTC.

The chain is built from TRBV2 and TRBJ1-5; 8 nucleotides line up with TRBD1. J gave up 1 base and V 5 bases, and 7 bases lay outside the gene matches. Germline lookup yields CDR1 SNHLY and CDR2 FYNNEI. This CDR3 contains 16 residues. DNA of the CDR3: TGTGCCAGCAGTAGCCAGGGGGCGTTGAGCAATCAGCCCCAGCATTTT. It yields the protein CASSSQGALSNQPQHF.

This rearrangement joins TRBV5-1 to TRBJ2-1, with 7 bases aligning to TRBD2. Looked up from germline, CDR1 is SGHRS and CDR2 is YFSETQ. V trimming: 0 bases; J trimming: 6 bases; junction bases outside the gene matches: 3. This CDR3 is built from 14 residues. The CDR3 region has the DNA TGCGCCAGCAGCTTGGACGGGGGGTTCAATGAGCAGTTCTTC. It codes for CASSLDGGFNEQFF.

The chain employs TRBV6-5 and TRBJ2-7; TRBD2 is a possible D gene (6 bases). The V end was cut by 5 bases, the J end by 5 bases, with 16 bases between. The CDR3 length is 14 residues. Germline assignment: CDR1 MNHEY and CDR2 SVGAGI. In nucleotides, the CDR3 is TGTGCCAGCAGTCAGAGGTCGGGAGTCGACGAGCAGTACTTC. Its protein is CASSQRSGVDEQYF.

This clone showed up just once. This chain connects TRBV29-1 to TRBJ2-3; the D gene is possibly TRBD1 (5 bases). V was trimmed by 6 bases and J by 2 bases, leaving 9 bases between them. CDR1 and CDR2 from the germline V gene are SQVTM and ANQGSEA. This CDR3 has 12 residues. CDR3: CSVETDTDTQYF. Written as DNA, the CDR3 is TGCAGCGTCGAGACAGACACAGATACGCAGTATTTT.

This sequence joins TRBV19 and TRBJ2-1; maybe TRBD1 (7 bases). The CDR3 length is 15 residues. V shed 3 bases and J shed 8 bases, with 17 bases lying between them. The germline V gene has CDR1 LNHDA and CDR2 SQIVND (reference sequence). The CDR3 DNA is TGTGCCAGTAGTATTGGGCAGGGGGGCTTCCATGAGCAGTTCTTC. Translation gives CASSIGQGGFHEQFF.

The chain joins TRBV5-6 to TRBJ2-6; 8 bases fit TRBD2. There are 17 residues in the CDR3. Germline V gives CDR1 SGHDT, CDR2 YYEEEE. Germline trimming cut 4 bases from V and 4 bases from J; bases unmatched to any gene: 10. The CDR3 bases are TGTGCCAGCAGCACATCGCGGGCGGGAGGCGGGGCCAACGTCCTGACTTTC. Residues: CASSTSRAGGGANVLTF.

V and J are TRBV10-2 and TRBJ2-1, with D possibly matching TRBD2 (6 bases). Deletions cut 8 bases from V and 2 bases from J, with 10 bases between. There are 13 residues in the CDR3. CDR1 is WSHSY and CDR2 is SAAADI in the germline V gene. CDR3 sequence: CASSGTAYNEQFF. The CDR3 nucleotides are TGCGCCAGCTCGGGGACTGCCTACAATGAGCAGTTCTTC.

The gene calls are TRBV28 and TRBJ2-7, with a tentative D call TRBD2 (6 bases). Trimming removed 5 bases from V and 0 bases from J, with 14 bases in between. Looked up from germline, CDR1 is MDHEN and CDR2 is SYDVKM. There are 15 residues in the CDR3. CDR3 region: CASSPSGTLSYEQYF. The CDR3 DNA is TGTGCCAGCAGTCCCTCCGGGACTCTCTCCTACGAGCAGTACTTC.

This rearrangement joins TRBV4-1 to TRBJ1-6; 7 bases align to TRBD1. This CDR3 has 19 residues. Trimming removed 0 bases from V and 8 bases from J; junction bases left unmatched: 16. CDR1 is MGHRA, CDR2 YSYEKL, per germline. Here the CDR3 reads CASSQEGRQGRGQDSPLHF. The CDR3 DNA reads as TGCGCCAGCAGCCAAGAAGGAAGACAGGGCAGGGGCCAGGATTCACCCCTCCACTTT.

The CDR3 sequence is CASSVAYGPWTGRFVTGANVLTF. For the CDR3, the DNA is TGTGCCAGCAGCGTAGCCTACGGACCATGGACAGGGAGGTTTGTTACGGGGGCCAACGTCCTGACTTTC. The genes are TRBV9 and TRBJ2-6; TRBD1 matches 8 bases. CDR1 and CDR2 (germline): SGDLS, YYNGEE. The CDR3 totals 23 residues. With 0 bases clipped from V and 4 bases from J, the junction kept 24 bases outside the gene matches.

In its sample, this clone was seen a few times. The chain combines TRBV6-1 with TRBJ2-6; D is perhaps TRBD1 (6 bases). Trimming shortened V by 2 bases and J by 2 bases, and 7 bases separated the two germline ends. CDR1 is MNHNS and CDR2 is SASEGT in the germline V gene. The CDR3 sequence is 15 residues long. The CDR3 sequence is CASSERGTGANVLTF. Written as DNA, the CDR3 is TGTGCCAGCAGTGAAAGGGGGACTGGGGCCAACGTCCTGACTTTC.

The V gene is TRBV6-2 or TRBV6-3, the J gene TRBJ2-1, with TRBD2 as a possible D gene (5 bases). Deletions cut 2 bases from V and 2 bases from J, with 13 bases between. The CDR3 consists of 16 residues. Germline V gene sequence: CDR1 MNHEY, CDR2 SVGEGT. The DNA of the CDR3 is TGTGCCAGCAGTTACCGGACTGGACCGCCCTACAATGAGCAGTTCTTC. It is translated as CASSYRTGPPYNEQFF.

V and J are TRBV28 and TRBJ1-4, with TRBD1 matching over 9 bases. Losses at the gene ends were 8 bases for V and 7 bases for J; bases not matched to a gene: 8. The CDR3 loop spans 14 amino acids. CDR1 MDHEN and CDR2 SYDVKM come from the germline V gene. CDR3: CASGRDREGEKLFF. The CDR3, as DNA: TGTGCCAGCGGCCGGGACAGGGAAGGTGAAAAACTGTTTTTT.

As to this clone: This sample also contains other DNA sequences that code for the same CDR3. The V gene is TRBV7-2, the J gene TRBJ2-6; perhaps TRBD2 as D (6 bases). The CDR3 runs 14 residues. Germline lookup yields CDR1 SGHTA and CDR2 FQGNSA. V lost 3 bases, J lost 3 bases, and 6 bases lay in between. The chain's CDR3 is CASSLTSGANVLTF. The CDR3 DNA is TGTGCCAGCAGCTTGACTAGTGGGGCCAACGTCCTGACTTTC.

This sequence joins TRBV19 and TRBJ2-3; 9 positions match TRBD1. The CDR3 is made up of 15 amino acids. V gave up 1 base and J gave up 10 bases; unmatched junction bases: 9. CDR1 is LNHDA, CDR2 SQIVND, per germline (reference sequence). The CDR3 loop reads CASSIASGQGGSQYF. In DNA, the CDR3 is TGTGCCAGTAGTATAGCCTCGGGACAGGGTGGGTCGCAGTATTTT.

This clone appeared once. CDR3 residues: CAIGRQGTGSGANVLTF. The CDR3, as DNA: TGTGCCATCGGGAGACAGGGAACTGGCTCTGGGGCCAACGTCCTGACTTTC. The chain uses TRBV10-3 and TRBJ2-6; 7 nucleotides match TRBD1. Germline CDR1 and CDR2: ENHRY and SYGVKD. Trimming at V came to 8 bases and at J to 0 bases, leaving 10 bases not matched to a gene. The CDR3 extends over 17 amino acids.

The DNA of the CDR3 is TGTGCCAGTACGACCTTAGCCGGAAACACCATATATTTT. Translated, it gives CASTTLAGNTIYF. The chain couples TRBV19 to TRBJ1-3; no reliable D call. The CDR3 has 13 residues. The germline V gene encodes CDR1 LNHDA and CDR2 SQIVND (reference sequence). With 7 bases removed from V and 4 bases from J, the gap between germline ends came to 11 bases.

The chain has TRBV27 and TRBJ2-6; 10 bases align to TRBD2. Germline V gene data show CDR1 as MNHEY and CDR2 as SMNVEV (reference sequence). CDR3 size: 17 residues. The V segment lost 1 base and the J segment 5 bases; nucleotides outside the gene matches: 5. The CDR3 region has the DNA TGTGCCAGCAGTTTATTCAGCGGGGGGGTGTGGGCCAACGTCCTGACTTTC. Translating it yields CASSLFSGGVWANVLTF. Full variable domain (remainder filled in from reference TRBV27 and TRBJ2-6): EAQVTQNPRYLITVTGKKLTVTCSQNMNHEYMSWYRQDPGLGLRQIYYSMNVEVTDKGDVPEGYKVSRKEKRNFPLILESPSPNQTSLYFCASSLFSGGVWANVLTFGAGSRLTVL.

The chain recombines TRBV6-6 with TRBJ2-7; tentative D call: TRBD1 (5 bases). Trimming pared 7 bases from V and 1 base from J, leaving 17 bases between. The CDR3 runs 15 residues. Germline V gene lookup returns CDR1 MNHNY and CDR2 SVGAGI (reference sequence). The CDR3 is CASTDSERSSYEQYF. CDR3 sequence (DNA): TGTGCCAGCACCGACAGCGAGAGGAGTTCCTACGAGCAGTACTTC.